This is a list of T cell receptor beta chains from one sample in a study of cytomegalovirus exposure and HLA in healthy donors. TCRdb's table, derived via immunoSEQ multiplex PCR, lists solely in-frame clones and lacks some. This sample has about 220,000 clones, with less than 85% found just once. Sequenced input: PBMCs. Receptors were obtained from a man aged 18 to 29 in good health and CMV-seronegative. Both conserved end residues are part of each CDR3. D genes are given only for firm matches. Size values are once, few and many counts, or a class for expanded clones, and some rows have none.

>TRBV28|TRBJ2-7|few|TRBD2
CASSPLGTSGSYEQYF
TGTGCCAGCAGTCCACTGGGGACTAGCGGGTCCTACGAGCAGTACTTC
>TRBV5-6|TRBJ1-1|NA|NA
CASSRSGGTEAFF
TGTGCCAGCAGCCGTTCTGGCGGCACTGAAGCTTTCTTT
>TRBV6-1|TRBJ2-7|once|NA
CASSQGLDYEQYF
TGTGCCAGCAGTCAGGGCCTAGACTACGAGCAGTACTTC
>TRBV19|TRBJ2-3|once|NA
CASSKSVEPTDTQYF
TGTGCCAGTAGTAAAAGCGTAGAGCCCACAGATACGCAGTATTTT
>TRBV6-1|TRBJ2-7|few|TRBD2
CASRDYSYEQYF
TGTGCCAGCCGGGACTACTCCTACGAGCAGTACTTC
>TRBV5-1|TRBJ2-2|NA|TRBD1
CASSIRTGGTGELFF
TGCGCCAGCAGCATTCGGACAGGGGGGACCGGGGAGCTGTTTTTT
>TRBV6-6|TRBJ2-2|NA|TRBD1
CASSYSGQGPTGELFF
TGTGCCAGCAGTTACTCGGGACAGGGGCCCACCGGGGAGCTGTTTTTT
>TRBV2|TRBJ1-5|NA|NA
CASSPRGGNQPQHF
TGTGCCAGCAGTCCCAGGGGTGGCAATCAGCCCCAGCATTTT
>TRBV19|TRBJ1-6|few|TRBD1
CASSNRGNSPLHF
TGTGCCAGTAGTAACAGGGGTAATTCACCCCTCCACTTT
>TRBV4-1|TRBJ1-5|NA|NA
CASSQEASNQPQHF
TGCGCCAGCAGCCAAGAGGCAAGCAATCAGCCCCAGCATTTT
>TRBV11-2|TRBJ2-7|few|NA
CASSMGQGSYEQYF
TGTGCCAGCAGCATGGGTCAAGGGAGTTACGAGCAGTACTTC
>TRBV10-2|TRBJ2-7|NA|TRBD1
CASSDWDRLYEQYF
TGCGCCAGCAGTGATTGGGACAGACTATACGAGCAGTACTTC
>TRBV9|TRBJ2-7|NA|NA
CASSVGTASTYEQYF
TGTGCCAGCAGCGTAGGGACAGCCTCCACCTACGAGCAGTACTTC